Listed here are 3 T cell receptor beta chains from one sample, sequenced in a study of T cell responses to AZD1222 COVID-19 vaccine. Sequenced by immunoSEQ multiplex PCR; TCRdb stores in-frame clones only, minus some. The data contain 90,000 to 130,000 clones, around 92% of them singletons. Sequencing used peripheral blood, obtained on day 0 of AZD1222 vaccination. The receptors were sampled from an adult in good health.

The chain joins TRBV4-1 to TRBJ2-3; D might be TRBD1 or TRBD2, each matching 5 bases. There are 15 residues in the CDR3. Looked up from germline, CDR1 is MGHRA and CDR2 is YSYEKL. V was cut by 1 base and J by 2 bases, with 10 bases left in between. The CDR3 nucleotides are TGCGCCAGCAGCCAAGTAAGAGGGGACACAGATACGCAGTATTTT. This sequence encodes CASSQVRGDTDTQYF.

About this clone: Additional DNA sequences in this sample encode the identical CDR3. V gene TRBV11-2 combines with J gene TRBJ1-5; D unresolved. The CDR3 is 15 residues long. From germline, CDR1 is SGHAT and CDR2 FQNNGV. V shed 2 bases and J shed 0 bases, with 8 bases lying between them. CDR3 in amino acids: CASSLTGYSNQPQHF. CDR3 sequence (DNA): TGTGCCAGCAGCTTAACGGGTTATAGCAATCAGCCCCAGCATTTT.

The chain carries TRBV28 and TRBJ1-2; the D is unclear. V dropped 7 bases and J dropped 6 bases, with 15 bases sitting between them. This CDR3 is 13 amino acids long. The V gene's germline CDR1 is MDHEN and CDR2 SYDVKM. This chain's CDR3 is CASTHMGFDGYTF. The CDR3 coding sequence is TGTGCCAGCACCCATATGGGTTTTGATGGCTACACCTTC.